This TCR beta chain is drawn from a study of cytomegalovirus exposure and HLA in healthy donors. Germline V gene data show CDR1 as SNHLY and CDR2 as FYNNEI. The V gene end was trimmed by 6 bases and the J gene end by 7 bases; junction bases not matched to a gene: 14. The CDR3 is 15 residues long. This PCR relied on a set of 60 Vbeta primers and 13 Jbeta primers. Profiling relied on immunoSEQ multiplex PCR, and the TCRdb table lists in-frame clones only, not all of them. The sample holds about 140,000 clones, 80% to 90% seen once. The sequenced material came from PBMCs. The TCR sequence derives from a boy aged 2 to 10 in good health and CMV-seronegative. The chain couples TRBV2 to TRBJ1-2, with 7 bases identical to TRBD1. CDR3 nucleotides: TGTGCCAGCAGAGACGGACAGGTCAGTTTCTCTGGCTACACCTTC. Translated: CASRDGQVSFSGYTF. The full variable domain, with the rest looked up from reference TRBV2 and TRBJ1-2, is EPEVTQTPSHQVTQMGQEVILRCVPISNHLYFYWYRQILGQKVEFLVSFYNNEISEKSEIFDDQFSVERPDGSNFTLKIRSTKLEDSAMYFCASRDGQVSFSGYTFGSGTRLTVV.